The entry below gives a single TCR beta chain sequence along with its context. This entry is derived from a study of shared clonotypes between healthy human individuals. Study-wide context: The people who gave samples were a couple of women and three men aged 18 to 49. Donors had three CD4 naive, three CD4 memory, two CD8 naive and one CD8 memory plate apiece.

Here immunoSEQ multiplex PCR was the method, and the copy in TCRdb shows in-frame clones only, minus some. The data contain under 2,000,000 clones, about 94% of them singletons. The naive CD8 population came from CD45RO-negative cells selected for CCR7, without terminally differentiated effector memory CD45RA+ cells. The V gene's germline CDR1 is SEHNR and CDR2 FQNEAQ (reference sequence). The CDR3 is made up of 15 amino acids. The V gene end was trimmed by 8 bases and the J gene end by 0 bases; junction bases not matched to a gene: 10. Source material: naive CD8+ T cells sorted from blood. The chain joins TRBV7-9 to TRBJ2-7; 7 bases align to TRBD1. This receptor was identified in a man aged 18 to 35 in good health. CDR3 bases: TGTGCCAGCCAGTATGGAACAGGGGTCTCCTACGAGCAGTACTTC. It codes for CASQYGTGVSYEQYF.